The 2 T cell receptor beta chains given below trace back to one sample, sequenced in a study of T cell clusters in autoimmune cytopenias. Each sample's input was about 270 ng genomic DNA, roughly 40,000 genome equivalents. Multiplex touch-down PCR amplified TRB using TRB-A and TRB-B pools in one tube. Each CDR3 protein gets one entry in TCRdb, which reprocessed the multiplex PCR reads and gives no DNA. The sample table sets out roughly 10,000 distinct CDR3 sequences. These data also featured in a second study, about T cell repertoires in aging, cancer and after chemotherapy.

The specimen was peripheral blood. The receptors originated from a human donor in good health.

This clonotype is called medium-sized based on its frequency. The J gene is TRBJ2-1, the V gene TRBV19; with no DNA, the TCRdb D assignment of TRBD1 cannot be verified. This CDR3 spans 14 amino acids. Germline CDR1 LNHDA, CDR2 SQIVND (reference sequence). This CDR3 reads CASTGGSSYNEQFF. Together with reference TRBV19 and TRBJ2-1, the CDR3 gives the full variable domain: DGGITQSPKYLFRKEGQNVTLSCEQNLNHDAMYWYRQDPGQGLRLIYYSQIVNDFQKGDIAEGYSVSREKKESFPLTVTSAQKNPTAFYLCASTGGSSYNEQFFGPGTRLTVL.

The chain is built from TRBV7-6 and TRBJ1-4; TCRdb returns TRBD1, unconfirmable since there is no DNA. Germline V gene data show CDR1 as SGHVS and CDR2 as FNYEAQ. This CDR3 comprises 17 residues. CDR3 loop: CASSLEGGRETNEKLFF.